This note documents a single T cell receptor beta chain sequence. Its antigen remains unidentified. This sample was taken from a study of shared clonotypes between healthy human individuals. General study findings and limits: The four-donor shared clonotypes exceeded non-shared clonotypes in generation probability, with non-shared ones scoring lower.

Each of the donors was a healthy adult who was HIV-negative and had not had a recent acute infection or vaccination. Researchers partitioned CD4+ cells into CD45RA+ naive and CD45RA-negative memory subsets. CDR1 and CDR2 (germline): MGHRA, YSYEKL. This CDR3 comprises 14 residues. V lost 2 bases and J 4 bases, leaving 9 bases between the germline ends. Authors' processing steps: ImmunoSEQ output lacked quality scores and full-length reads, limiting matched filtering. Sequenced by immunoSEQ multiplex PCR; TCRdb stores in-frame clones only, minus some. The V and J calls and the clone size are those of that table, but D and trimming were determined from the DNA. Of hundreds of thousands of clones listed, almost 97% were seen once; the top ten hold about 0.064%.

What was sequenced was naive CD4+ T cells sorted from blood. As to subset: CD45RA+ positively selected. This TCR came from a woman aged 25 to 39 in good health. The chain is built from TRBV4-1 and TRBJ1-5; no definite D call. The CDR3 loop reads CASSQKAGNQPQHF. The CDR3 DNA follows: TGCGCCAGCAGCCAAAAGGCGGGAAATCAGCCCCAGCATTTT.